This T cell receptor (beta chain) is drawn from a study of cytomegalovirus exposure and HLA in healthy donors. General observations from the study: Among TCR beta chains of equal frequency, HLA-associated ones were more clonally expanded in a later analysis. A later analysis reportedly found that, within productive TCRs, an Asian-associated ancestry cluster had fewer N-insertions than the mean observed across the approximately 660 donors. DRB1 showed the most TCR associations and HLA-C the fewest in a later analysis, as rates varied by HLA locus. V- and J-gene trimming in TCR beta was tied to a missense DCLRE1C variant by an analysis performed later.

In the case of this clone: The antigen is not known.

The CDR3 runs 14 residues. CDR1 and CDR2 from the germline V gene are SGHRS and YFSETQ. V gave up 0 bases and J gave up 2 bases, with 8 bases separating them. The study ran its PCR with 60 Vbeta and 13 Jbeta primers. The assay was immunoSEQ multiplex PCR, and TCRdb's table has in-frame clones only and misses some. The table has over 150,000 clones, roughly 71% seen once. The sequenced sample was PBMCs. The V gene is TRBV5-1, the J gene TRBJ2-5; no firm D call. The clonotype was recovered from a male donor in good health and CMV-seropositive. The chain's CDR3 is CASSLDGGQETQYF. The CDR3 DNA is TGCGCCAGCAGCTTGGACGGCGGACAAGAGACCCAGTACTTC.